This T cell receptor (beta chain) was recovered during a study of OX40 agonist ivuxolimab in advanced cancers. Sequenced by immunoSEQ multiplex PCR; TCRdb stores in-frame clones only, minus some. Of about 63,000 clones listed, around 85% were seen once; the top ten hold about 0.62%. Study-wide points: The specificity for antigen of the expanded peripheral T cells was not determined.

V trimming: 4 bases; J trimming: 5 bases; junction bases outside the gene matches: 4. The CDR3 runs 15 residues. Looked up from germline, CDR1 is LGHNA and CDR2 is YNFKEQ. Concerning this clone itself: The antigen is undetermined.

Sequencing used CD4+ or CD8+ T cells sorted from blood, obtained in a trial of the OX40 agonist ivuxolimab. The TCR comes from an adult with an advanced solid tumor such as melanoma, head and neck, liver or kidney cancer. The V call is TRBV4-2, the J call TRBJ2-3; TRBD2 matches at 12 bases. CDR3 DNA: TGTGCCAGCAGCCCTAGCGGGAGGGCCTTAGATACGCAGTATTTT. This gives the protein CASSPSGRALDTQYF.